These 10 T cell receptor beta chains came from one sample sequenced in a study of cytomegalovirus exposure and HLA in healthy donors. Primers: 60 Vbeta forward and 13 Jbeta reverse. Sequencing was performed with immunoSEQ multiplex PCR; in TCRdb, only in-frame clones are kept and a portion is missing. Its table records about 150,000 clones. Specimen: PBMCs. These receptors came from a young man in good health and CMV-seronegative.

This chain connects TRBV10-2 to TRBJ2-7; the match to TRBD1 covers 7 bases. The length of the CDR3 is 15 residues. With 2 bases clipped from V and 2 bases from J, the junction kept 6 bases outside the gene matches. The germline V gene has CDR1 WSHSY and CDR2 SAAADI. CDR3: CASSEPGQPPYEQYF. The CDR3 DNA is TGCGCCAGCAGTGAGCCGGGACAGCCTCCCTACGAGCAGTACTTC.

V gene TRBV9 combines with J gene TRBJ2-2; D is uncertain. The V gene's germline CDR1 is SGDLS and CDR2 YYNGEE. CDR3 length equals 14 residues. Between the trimmed V and J ends, which lost 6 bases and 4 bases, there was a span of 13 bases. The DNA for the CDR3 is TGTGCCAGCAAGATAGGTTCGGGCACCGGGGAGCTGTTTTTT. It codes for CASKIGSGTGELFF.

The V call is TRBV11-2, the J call TRBJ2-7, with D maybe TRBD2 (5 bases). The CDR3 extends over 15 amino acids. Per the germline V gene, CDR1 is SGHAT and CDR2 is FQNNGV. V was cut by 2 bases and J by 0 bases, with 11 bases left in between. CDR3 sequence (DNA): TGTGCCAGCAGCTTATCAGTGGAGGCCTCCTACGAGCAGTACTTC. It encodes CASSLSVEASYEQYF. Full variable domain (rest looked up from reference TRBV11-2 and TRBJ2-7): EAGVAQSPRYKIIEKRQSVAFWCNPISGHATLYWYQQILGQGPKLLIQFQNNGVVDDSQLPKDRFSAERLKGVDSTLKIQPAKLEDSAVYLCASSLSVEASYEQYFGPGTRLTVT.

The V and J genes are TRBV5-8 and TRBJ2-7, with D maybe TRBD2 (6 bases). CDR3 length equals 13 residues. Germline V lookup: CDR1 SGHTS, CDR2 YDEGEE. V shed 1 base and J shed 12 bases, with 17 bases lying between them. This chain's CDR3 is CASSLLSVLGGYF. CDR3 nucleotide sequence: TGTGCCAGCAGCTTGTTAAGCGTTCTGGGGGGGTACTTC. The whole variable domain, remainder taken from reference TRBV5-8 and TRBJ2-7, is EAGVTQSPTHLIKTRGQQATLRCSPISGHTSVYWYQQALGLGLQFLLWYDEGEERNRGNFPPRFSGRQFPNYSSELNVNALELEDSALYLCASSLLSVLGGYFGPGTRLTVT.

The chain uses TRBV9 and TRBJ1-1; no firm D call. The germline gives CDR1 SGDLS, CDR2 YYNGEE. Trimming stripped 4 bases from V and 0 bases from J, with 13 bases between. There are 15 residues in the CDR3. The DNA for the CDR3 is TGTGCCAGCAGCCCGGCGGGGAGGATGAACACTGAAGCTTTCTTT. Its translation is CASSPAGRMNTEAFF. The whole variable domain, remainder taken from reference TRBV9 and TRBJ1-1, is DSGVTQTPKHLITATGQRVTLRCSPRSGDLSVYWYQQSLDQGLQFLIQYYNGEERAKGNILERFSAQQFPDLHSELNLSSLELGDSALYFCASSPAGRMNTEAFFGQGTRLTVV.

The CDR3 loop is CASSYLEAGTSGKQYF. The CDR3 nucleotides are TGTGCCAGCAGTTACTTAGAAGCCGGGACTAGCGGGAAGCAGTACTTC. This rearrangement joins TRBV6-5 to TRBJ2-7, with 13 bases aligning to TRBD2. With 1 base clipped from V and 8 bases from J, the junction kept 8 bases outside the gene matches. From germline, CDR1 is MNHEY and CDR2 SVGAGI. This CDR3 is built from 16 residues.

The genes are TRBV6-1 and TRBJ2-7; D unresolved. Germline CDR1 MNHNS, CDR2 SASEGT. The length of the CDR3 is 15 residues. Trimming stripped 6 bases from V and 3 bases from J, with 18 bases between. CDR3: CASRRQSLPDYEQYF. CDR3 nucleotide sequence: TGTGCCAGCAGGAGACAAAGCCTACCCGACTACGAGCAGTACTTC.

The rearrangement links TRBV5-4 to TRBJ1-2, with no clear D. This CDR3 contains 17 residues. The germline CDR1 and CDR2 sequences are SGHNT and YYREEE (reference sequence). With 1 base removed from V and 8 bases from J, the gap between germline ends came to 24 bases. CDR3 in DNA: TGTGCCAGCAGCTTGCTCCCTCGTATCCTCGGGTCTATAGGCTACACCTTC. It specifies CASSLLPRILGSIGYTF. The full variable domain, in which reference TRBV5-4 and TRBJ1-2 provide the parts outside the CDR3, is ETGVTQSPTHLIKTRGQQVTLRCSSQSGHNTVSWYQQALGQGPQFIFQYYREEENGRGNFPPRFSGLQFPNYSSELNVNALELDDSALYLCASSLLPRILGSIGYTFGSGTRLTVV.

This rearrangement joins TRBV9 to TRBJ2-1, with a weak D call TRBD1 (5 bases). Germline CDR1 reads SGDLS; CDR2 reads YYNGEE. This CDR3 comprises 15 residues. Trimming took 5 bases from V and 4 from J, leaving 16 bases between them. The CDR3 coding sequence is TGTGCCAGCAGTACATCCTCGGACAATTACAATGAGCAGTTCTTC. Protein product: CASSTSSDNYNEQFF.

The rearrangement joins TRBV2 to TRBJ1-2, with D possibly TRBD1 on 5 matching bases. Germline assignment: CDR1 SNHLY and CDR2 FYNNEI. Trimming stripped 6 bases from V and 1 base from J, with 24 bases between. The CDR3 contains 18 residues. Here the CDR3 DNA reads TGTGCCAGCAGGATATTAAGGGAGGATGGACATATTAACTATGGCTACACCTTC. Translating it yields CASRILREDGHINYGYTF.